This T cell receptor beta chain was captured by sequencing in a study of cytomegalovirus exposure and HLA in healthy donors. V shed 6 bases, J shed 7 bases, and the junction held 17 bases outside the gene matches. Germline V lookup: CDR1 LNHDA, CDR2 SQIVND (reference sequence). This CDR3 is built from 18 residues. This table comes from immunoSEQ multiplex PCR, and its TCRdb copy is limited to in-frame clones, with some not included. The data show 200,000 or so clones, roughly 84% seen once. The rearrangement joins TRBV19 to TRBJ2-1; 11 bases agree with TRBD2. The sample taken for sequencing was PBMCs. The receptor was isolated from a man aged 18 to 30 in good health and CMV-seropositive. CDR3 in amino acids: CASSPPLAGGLKVNEQFF. CDR3 nucleotides: TGTGCCAGTAGCCCCCCCCTAGCGGGAGGTCTGAAGGTAAATGAGCAGTTCTTC.